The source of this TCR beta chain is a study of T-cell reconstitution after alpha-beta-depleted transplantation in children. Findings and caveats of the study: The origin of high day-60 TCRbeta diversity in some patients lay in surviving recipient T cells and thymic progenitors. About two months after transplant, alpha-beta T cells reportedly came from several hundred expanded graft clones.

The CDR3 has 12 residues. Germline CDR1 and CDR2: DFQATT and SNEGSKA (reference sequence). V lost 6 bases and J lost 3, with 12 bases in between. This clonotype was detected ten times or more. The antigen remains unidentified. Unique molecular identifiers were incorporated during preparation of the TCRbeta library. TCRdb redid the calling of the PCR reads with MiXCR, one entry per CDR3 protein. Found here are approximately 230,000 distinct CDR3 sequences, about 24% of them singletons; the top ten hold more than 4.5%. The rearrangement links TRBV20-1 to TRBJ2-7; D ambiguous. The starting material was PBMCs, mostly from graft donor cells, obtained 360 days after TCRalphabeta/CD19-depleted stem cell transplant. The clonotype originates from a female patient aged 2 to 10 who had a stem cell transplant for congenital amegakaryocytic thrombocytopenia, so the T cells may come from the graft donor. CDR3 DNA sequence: TGCAGTGCCACCCCCGATATCTACGAGCAGTACTTC. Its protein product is CSATPDIYEQYF.